What follows describes a single T cell receptor (beta chain). Its specificity is not known. These data are taken from a study of regulatory T cells in long-lasting Graves disease. On the study more broadly: By definition, persistent Graves' disease involved antithyroid drugs for over 5 years alongside positive TSH receptor antibodies.

Both iRepertoire HTBI primers and Arm-PCR of CDR3 regions were used to build the TCR beta libraries. TCRdb re-called the multiplex PCR reads through MiXCR, storing one row per CDR3 protein. There are about 470,000 distinct CDR3 sequences in the sample; more than 20% occur only once, and approximately 7.8% lies in the top ten. This CDR3 has 13 residues. V lost 3 bases, J lost 2 bases, and 8 bases lay in between. Study-level results: Peripheral blood alone, not thyroid tissue, underwent study.

As to time point: persistent/refractory GD, antithyroid drugs over 5 years with positive TRAb. Following extraction of RNA from PBMCs, that RNA was used to make the TCR library. Approximately 8.3 milliliters of peripheral blood went into EDTA tubes. The specimen was peripheral blood mononuclear cells (PBMCs), collected when the disease was refractory, from a patient treated with antithyroid drugs. The clonotype was recovered from a female donor with Graves disease. This chain connects TRBV12-3 or TRBV12-4 to TRBJ2-7; D is unresolved. The CDR3 sequence: CASSFAVAYEQYF. Written as DNA, the CDR3 is TGTGCCAGCAGTTTTGCCGTAGCCTACGAGCAGTACTTC.